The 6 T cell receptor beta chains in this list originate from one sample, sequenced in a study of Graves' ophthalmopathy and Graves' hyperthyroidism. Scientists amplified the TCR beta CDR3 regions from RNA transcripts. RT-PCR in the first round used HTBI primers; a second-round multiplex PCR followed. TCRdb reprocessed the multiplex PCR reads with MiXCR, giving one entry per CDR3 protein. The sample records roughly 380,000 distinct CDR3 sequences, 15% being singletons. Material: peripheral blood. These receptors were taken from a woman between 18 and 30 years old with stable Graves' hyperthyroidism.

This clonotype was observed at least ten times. CDR3 amino acids: CASSTLDEQYF. CDR3 bases: TGTGCCAGCAGCACCCTAGATGAGCAGTACTTC. This chain connects TRBV5-4 to TRBJ2-7; D gene uncertain. There are 11 residues in the CDR3. Per germline, CDR1 SGHNT and CDR2 YYREEE (reference sequence). V was shortened by 4 bases and J by 7 bases, with 9 bases between the two germline ends. Supplemented by reference TRBV5-4 and TRBJ2-7, the full variable domain reads ETGVTQSPTHLIKTRGQQVTLRCSSQSGHNTVSWYQQALGQGPQFIFQYYREEENGRGNFPPRFSGLQFPNYSSELNVNALELDDSALYLCASSTLDEQYFGPGTRLTVT.

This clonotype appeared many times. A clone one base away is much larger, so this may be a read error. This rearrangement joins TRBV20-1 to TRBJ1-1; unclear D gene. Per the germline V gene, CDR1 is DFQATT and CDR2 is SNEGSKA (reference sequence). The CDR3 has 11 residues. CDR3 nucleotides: TGCAGTGCTTCAAAGCGGGAGAAAGCTCTCTTT. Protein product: CSASKREKALF.

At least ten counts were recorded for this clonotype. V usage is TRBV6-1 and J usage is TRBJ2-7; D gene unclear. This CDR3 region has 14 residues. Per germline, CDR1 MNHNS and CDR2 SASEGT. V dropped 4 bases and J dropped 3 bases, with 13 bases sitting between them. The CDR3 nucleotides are TGTGCCAGCAGTGCCATCGGACGGAACTACGAGCAGTACTTC. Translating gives CASSAIGRNYEQYF.

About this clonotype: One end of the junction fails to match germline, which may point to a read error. In nucleotides, the CDR3 is TGTGCCAGCAGCCTAGGGGGATTGGCCGGAACCGGGGAGCTGTTTTTT. The encoded protein is CASSLGGLAGTGELFF. V gene TRBV13 combines with J gene TRBJ2-2; TRBD1 is a possible D gene (6 bases). Germline CDR1 PRHDT, CDR2 FYEKMQ (reference sequence). This CDR3 has 16 residues.

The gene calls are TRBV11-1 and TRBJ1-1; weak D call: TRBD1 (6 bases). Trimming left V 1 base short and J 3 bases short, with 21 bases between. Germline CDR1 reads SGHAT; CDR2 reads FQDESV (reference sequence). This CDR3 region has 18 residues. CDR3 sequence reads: CASSLEDWTEWVDTEAFF. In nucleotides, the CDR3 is TGTGCCAGCAGCTTAGAGGATTGGACAGAATGGGTGGACACTGAAGCTTTCTTT.

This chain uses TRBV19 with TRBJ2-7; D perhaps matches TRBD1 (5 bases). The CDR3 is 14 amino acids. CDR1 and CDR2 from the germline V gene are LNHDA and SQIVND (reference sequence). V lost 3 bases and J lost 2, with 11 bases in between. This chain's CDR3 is CASSMGPETYEQYF. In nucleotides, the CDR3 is TGTGCCAGTAGTATGGGGCCAGAAACCTACGAGCAGTACTTC.